This entry features one T cell receptor beta chain sequence. The antigen is undetermined. The germline V gene has CDR1 SGDLS and CDR2 YYNGEE. This CDR3 contains 14 residues. The ends were cut back, 4 bases at V and 4 bases at J, with 14 bases in the middle. The data stem from a study of shared clonotypes between healthy human individuals. Study-level points and caveats: Around 5% was the fraction of naive CD4 clonotypes found shared across a handful of donors.

Assay used: immunoSEQ multiplex PCR; TCRdb lists only in-frame clones, some missing. Of 2.3 million or so clones listed, more than 80% are singletons. Sequencing used naive CD4+ T cells from PBMCs. Subset indicated: CD45RA+ positively selected. The chain couples TRBV9 to TRBJ1-1; a possible D gene is TRBD1 (5 bases). This receptor was identified in a man aged 18 to 35 in good health. Some clones in this sample may be carry-over from other donors' samples. DNA for the CDR3: TGTGCCAGCAGCTCCCCCAGCCAGGGCACTGAAGCTTTCTTT. Translated, it gives CASSSPSQGTEAFF.